The rows below give T cell receptor beta chains drawn from one sample of a study of blood T cell repertoires in COVID-19. The table came from immunoSEQ multiplex PCR; TCRdb's copy has only in-frame clones and leaves some out. The data show 150,000 or so clones, with about 92% seen just once and roughly 2.1% held by the top ten. The sample taken for sequencing was peripheral blood. The receptors were gathered from a woman aged 55 to 70 with COVID-19, enrolled during active disease. The CDR3 runs from the conserved cysteine through the conserved F or W. The D gene is left open where the match is weak. Size is stated for part of the rows, as once, few or many counts, or as a class when the clone is expanded.

cdr3_nt: TGTGCCAGCAGAGGGGCTGGGGCCAACGTCCTGACTTTC; cdr3_aa: CASRGAGANVLTF; d_call: .; cdr3_length: 13; j_call: TRBJ2-6; v_call: TRBV7-9; clone_size: .
cdr3_nt: TGCAGCGTTGGCCGGACAGGGAAGAGTGAAGGCTACACCTTC; cdr3_aa: CSVGRTGKSEGYTF; d_call: TRBD1; cdr3_length: 14; j_call: TRBJ1-2; v_call: TRBV29-1; clone_size: .
cdr3_nt: TGTGCCAGCAGCCAAGATGAGGAACGGATGAACTATGGCTACACCTTC; cdr3_aa: CASSQDEERMNYGYTF; d_call: .; cdr3_length: 16; j_call: TRBJ1-2; v_call: TRBV4-2; clone_size: few
cdr3_nt: TGTGCCAGCAGCGTAAACCAAGAGACCCAGTACTTC; cdr3_aa: CASSVNQETQYF; d_call: .; cdr3_length: 12; j_call: TRBJ2-5; v_call: TRBV3-1/TRBV3-2; clone_size: .
cdr3_nt: TGTGCCAGCAGCTTAAGACCTGGGCAGGGCACAGATACGCAGTATTTT; cdr3_aa: CASSLRPGQGTDTQYF; d_call: .; cdr3_length: 16; j_call: TRBJ2-3; v_call: TRBV7-2; clone_size: .
cdr3_nt: TGTGCCAGTAGTATAGACCAAGGATTACTAAGGACAGCTATCAACTATGGCTACACCTTC; cdr3_aa: CASSIDQGLLRTAINYGYTF; d_call: .; cdr3_length: 20; j_call: TRBJ1-2; v_call: TRBV19; clone_size: .
cdr3_nt: TGTGCCAGCAGCTTATTGCGGGGAAGCACAGATACGCAGTATTTT; cdr3_aa: CASSLLRGSTDTQYF; d_call: .; cdr3_length: 15; j_call: TRBJ2-3; v_call: TRBV7-8; clone_size: .
cdr3_nt: TGTGCCAGCAGTGAGAGCGAGGGCAATCAGCCCCAGCATTTT; cdr3_aa: CASSESEGNQPQHF; d_call: .; cdr3_length: 14; j_call: TRBJ1-5; v_call: TRBV2; clone_size: .
cdr3_nt: TGTGCCAGCTCACTGCGGGACTTCTACAATGAGCAGTTCTTC; cdr3_aa: CASSLRDFYNEQFF; d_call: .; cdr3_length: 14; j_call: TRBJ2-1; v_call: TRBV18; clone_size: once
cdr3_nt: TGTGCCAGCAGCCAAGATTTGGGCCAGGGCGCGTACTTC; cdr3_aa: CASSQDLGQGAYF; d_call: .; cdr3_length: 13; j_call: TRBJ2-7; v_call: TRBV3-1/TRBV3-2; clone_size: .
cdr3_nt: TGCAGCGTTGACAGGGTACGCGATGCTTTCTTT; cdr3_aa: CSVDRVRDAFF; d_call: .; cdr3_length: 11; j_call: TRBJ1-1; v_call: TRBV29-1; clone_size: .
cdr3_nt: TGTGCCAGTAGGGGACTCGGCCCATATGGCTACACCTTC; cdr3_aa: CASRGLGPYGYTF; d_call: .; cdr3_length: 13; j_call: TRBJ1-2; v_call: TRBV19; clone_size: .
cdr3_nt: TGTGCCAGTAGTCTTGGACAGGGGCCGAGTGGCTACACCTTC; cdr3_aa: CASSLGQGPSGYTF; d_call: TRBD1; cdr3_length: 14; j_call: TRBJ1-2; v_call: TRBV19; clone_size: .
cdr3_nt: TGTGCCTGGAGTGTAACAGGGGGCAGTACTGAAGCTTTCTTT; cdr3_aa: CAWSVTGGSTEAFF; d_call: TRBD1; cdr3_length: 14; j_call: TRBJ1-1; v_call: TRBV30; clone_size: .
cdr3_nt: TGTGCCATCAGCACTAGCGGGGGGACCTACAATGAGCAGTTCTTC; cdr3_aa: CAISTSGGTYNEQFF; d_call: TRBD2; cdr3_length: 15; j_call: TRBJ2-1; v_call: TRBV10-3; clone_size: .
cdr3_nt: TGCGCCAGCAGCCCCAGGGAGGGGTCTGGGGCCAACGTCCTGACTTTC; cdr3_aa: CASSPREGSGANVLTF; d_call: TRBD2; cdr3_length: 16; j_call: TRBJ2-6; v_call: TRBV4-1; clone_size: .
cdr3_nt: TGTGCCAGCAGCGACAGTTATACTGAAGCTTTCTTT; cdr3_aa: CASSDSYTEAFF; d_call: .; cdr3_length: 12; j_call: TRBJ1-1; v_call: TRBV27; clone_size: many
cdr3_nt: TGCGCCAGCAGCCAAGATACAGCTCACAATCAGCCCCAGCATTTT; cdr3_aa: CASSQDTAHNQPQHF; d_call: .; cdr3_length: 15; j_call: TRBJ1-5; v_call: TRBV4-3; clone_size: .
cdr3_nt: TGTGCCAGCAGCTTAGAGGACACACCCGAGCAGTACTTC; cdr3_aa: CASSLEDTPEQYF; d_call: .; cdr3_length: 13; j_call: TRBJ2-7; v_call: TRBV7-9; clone_size: .
cdr3_nt: TGTGCCAGCAGCCAAGTAGGCAGGGGGCAGGACAATGAGCAGTTCTTC; cdr3_aa: CASSQVGRGQDNEQFF; d_call: TRBD1; cdr3_length: 16; j_call: TRBJ2-1; v_call: TRBV3-1/TRBV3-2; clone_size: .
cdr3_nt: TGTGCCCCCCGGCGGGGAGGCCCCTACGAGCAGTACTTC; cdr3_aa: CAPRRGGPYEQYF; d_call: .; cdr3_length: 13; j_call: TRBJ2-7; v_call: TRBV24-1; clone_size: few
cdr3_nt: TGTGCCAGCAGCCAGCGCCAAGAGACCCAGTACTTC; cdr3_aa: CASSQRQETQYF; d_call: .; cdr3_length: 12; j_call: TRBJ2-5; v_call: TRBV3-1/TRBV3-2; clone_size: .
cdr3_nt: TGCACACCAGGGCCAACCTTGAACACTGAAGCTTTCTTT; cdr3_aa: CTPGPTLNTEAFF; d_call: .; cdr3_length: 13; j_call: TRBJ1-1; v_call: TRBV30; clone_size: .
cdr3_nt: TGCGCCAGCAGCAAAGGGACAAAAGGGACCTACGAGCAGTACTTC; cdr3_aa: CASSKGTKGTYEQYF; d_call: .; cdr3_length: 15; j_call: TRBJ2-7; v_call: TRBV4-3; clone_size: once
cdr3_nt: TGTGCCAGCAGCCCCCTAGCGGGGGGCCACTACGAGCAGTACTTC; cdr3_aa: CASSPLAGGHYEQYF; d_call: TRBD2; cdr3_length: 15; j_call: TRBJ2-7; v_call: TRBV7-2; clone_size: .
cdr3_nt: TGTGCCAGCAGCCGCGACAGGGACTCTACTAACTATGGCTACACCTTC; cdr3_aa: CASSRDRDSTNYGYTF; d_call: TRBD1; cdr3_length: 16; j_call: TRBJ1-2; v_call: TRBV3-1/TRBV3-2; clone_size: .
cdr3_nt: TGTGCCAGCAGGTTGGCAGGGGGCTGGCATGGCTACACCTTC; cdr3_aa: CASRLAGGWHGYTF; d_call: TRBD1; cdr3_length: 14; j_call: TRBJ1-2; v_call: TRBV11-2; clone_size: .
cdr3_nt: TGTGCCAGCAGCCCGGACAGGAGCTCCTACAATGAGCAGTTCTTC; cdr3_aa: CASSPDRSSYNEQFF; d_call: TRBD1; cdr3_length: 15; j_call: TRBJ2-1; v_call: TRBV7-2; clone_size: once
cdr3_nt: TGTGCCAGCAGCTTGTCTTACAGGGGAGAGACTGAAGCTTTCTTT; cdr3_aa: CASSLSYRGETEAFF; d_call: TRBD1; cdr3_length: 15; j_call: TRBJ1-1; v_call: TRBV5-4; clone_size: .
cdr3_nt: TGTGCCAGCAGCTTGGCAGGGGCTATGAACACTGAAGCTTTCTTT; cdr3_aa: CASSLAGAMNTEAFF; d_call: .; cdr3_length: 15; j_call: TRBJ1-1; v_call: TRBV5-4; clone_size: .